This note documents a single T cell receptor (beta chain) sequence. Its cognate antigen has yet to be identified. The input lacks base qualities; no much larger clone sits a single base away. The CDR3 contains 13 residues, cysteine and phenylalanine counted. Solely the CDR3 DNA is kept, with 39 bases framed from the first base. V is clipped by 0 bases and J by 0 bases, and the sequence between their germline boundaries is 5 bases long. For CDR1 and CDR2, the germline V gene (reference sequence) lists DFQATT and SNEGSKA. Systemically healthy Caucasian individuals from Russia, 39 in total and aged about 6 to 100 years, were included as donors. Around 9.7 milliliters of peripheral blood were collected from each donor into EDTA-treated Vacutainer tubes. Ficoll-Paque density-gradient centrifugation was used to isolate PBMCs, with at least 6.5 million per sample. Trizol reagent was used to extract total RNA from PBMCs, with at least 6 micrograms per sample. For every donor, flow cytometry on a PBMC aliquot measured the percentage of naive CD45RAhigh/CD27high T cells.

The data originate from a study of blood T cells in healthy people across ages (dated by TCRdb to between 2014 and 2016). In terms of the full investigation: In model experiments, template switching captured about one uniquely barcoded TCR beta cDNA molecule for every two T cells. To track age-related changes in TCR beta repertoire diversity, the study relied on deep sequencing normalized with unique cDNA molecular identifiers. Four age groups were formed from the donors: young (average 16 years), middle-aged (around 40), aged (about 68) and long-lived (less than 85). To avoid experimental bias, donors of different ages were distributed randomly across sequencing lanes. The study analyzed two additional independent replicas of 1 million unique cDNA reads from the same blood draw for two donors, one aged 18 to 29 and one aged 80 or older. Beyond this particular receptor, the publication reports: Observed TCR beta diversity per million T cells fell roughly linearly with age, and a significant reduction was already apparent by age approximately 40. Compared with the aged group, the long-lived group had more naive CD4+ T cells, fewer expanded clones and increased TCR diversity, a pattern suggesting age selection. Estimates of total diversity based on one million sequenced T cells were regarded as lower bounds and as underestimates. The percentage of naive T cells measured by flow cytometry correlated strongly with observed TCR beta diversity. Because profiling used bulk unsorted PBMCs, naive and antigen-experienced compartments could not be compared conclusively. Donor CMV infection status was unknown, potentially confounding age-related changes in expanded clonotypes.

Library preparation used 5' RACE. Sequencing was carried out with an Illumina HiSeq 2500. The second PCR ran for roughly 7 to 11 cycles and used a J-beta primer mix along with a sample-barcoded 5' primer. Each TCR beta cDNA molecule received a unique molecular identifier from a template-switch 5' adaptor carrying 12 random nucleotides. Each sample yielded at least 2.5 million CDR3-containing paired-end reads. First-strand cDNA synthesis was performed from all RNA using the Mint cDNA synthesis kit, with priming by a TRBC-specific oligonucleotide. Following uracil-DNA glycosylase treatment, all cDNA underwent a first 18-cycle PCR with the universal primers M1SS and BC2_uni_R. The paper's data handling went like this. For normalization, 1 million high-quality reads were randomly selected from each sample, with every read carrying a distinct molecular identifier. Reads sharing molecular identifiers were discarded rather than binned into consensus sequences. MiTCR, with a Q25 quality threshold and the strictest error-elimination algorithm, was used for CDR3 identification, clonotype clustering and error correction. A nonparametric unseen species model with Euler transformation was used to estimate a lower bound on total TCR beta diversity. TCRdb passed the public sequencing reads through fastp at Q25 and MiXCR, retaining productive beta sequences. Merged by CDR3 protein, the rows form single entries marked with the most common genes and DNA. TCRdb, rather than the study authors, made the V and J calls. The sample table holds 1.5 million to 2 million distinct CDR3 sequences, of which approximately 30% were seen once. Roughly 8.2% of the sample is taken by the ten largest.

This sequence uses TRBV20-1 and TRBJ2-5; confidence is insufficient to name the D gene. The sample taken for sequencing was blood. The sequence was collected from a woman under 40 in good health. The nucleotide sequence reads TGCAGTGCTAGAGAGGCACACCAAGAGACCCAGTACTTC. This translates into CSAREAHQETQYF.